This is a list of T cell receptor beta chains from one sample in a study of shared clonotypes between healthy human individuals. This table comes from immunoSEQ multiplex PCR, and its TCRdb copy is limited to in-frame clones, with some not included. The sample gives approximately 1,500,000 clones, around 95% of which show up once; over 1% is in the top ten. The specimen was naive CD4+ T cells sorted from blood. The source is a man aged 25 to 45 in good health. The CDR3 runs from the conserved cysteine through the conserved F or W. D genes are given only for firm matches. Size values are once, few and many counts, or a class for expanded clones, and some rows have none.

length	V	size	D	J	CDR3	DNA
15	TRBV6-1	.	TRBD2	TRBJ2-1	CASNAAGAGYNEQFF	TGTGCCAGCAATGCAGCGGGAGCGGGGTACAATGAGCAGTTCTTC
15	TRBV18	.	TRBD1	TRBJ1-5	CASSPAGGLNQPQHF	TGTGCCAGCTCACCTGCAGGGGGGTTGAATCAGCCCCAGCATTTT
13	TRBV27	.	.	TRBJ2-1	CASGLVFYNEQFF	TGTGCCAGTGGGCTGGTCTTCTACAATGAGCAGTTCTTC
13	TRBV5-6	.	.	TRBJ1-1	CASSLGGLTEAFF	TGTGCCAGCAGCTTGGGGGGCCTCACTGAAGCTTTCTTT
17	TRBV19	.	.	TRBJ2-6	CASSIELGWSGANVLTF	TGTGCCAGTAGTATAGAGCTTGGTTGGTCTGGGGCCAACGTCCTGACTTTC
16	TRBV7-8	.	TRBD2	TRBJ2-3	CASSLGQAGGLYTQYF	TGTGCCAGCAGCTTAGGCCAAGCGGGAGGACTATATACGCAGTATTTT
15	TRBV15	.	.	TRBJ2-7	CATSRPRPGQVEQYF	TGTGCCACCAGCAGGCCCCGACCTGGACAAGTCGAGCAGTACTTC
15	TRBV27	.	.	TRBJ1-1	CASSSWTLGNTEAFF	TGTGCCAGCAGTTCCTGGACGCTAGGGAACACTGAAGCTTTCTTT
16	TRBV28	.	.	TRBJ1-5	CASSLGLGARYQPQHF	TGTGCCAGCAGTTTAGGCCTGGGGGCGCGTTATCAGCCCCAGCATTTT
14	TRBV7-8	.	.	TRBJ2-7	CASSLRSGVIEQYF	TGTGCCAGCAGCTTAAGATCAGGGGTTATCGAGCAGTACTTC
15	TRBV9	.	.	TRBJ2-2	CASSVVAVNTGELFF	TGTGCCAGCAGCGTAGTAGCGGTTAACACCGGGGAGCTGTTTTTT
13	TRBV7-9	.	.	TRBJ1-5	CASSPGVHRPQHF	TGTGCCAGCAGCCCCGGTGTTCATCGGCCCCAGCATTTT
16	TRBV7-6	.	TRBD2	TRBJ2-1	CARGGISGSSYNEQFF	TGTGCCAGGGGGGGGATTAGCGGGAGCTCCTACAATGAGCAGTTCTTC
15	TRBV19	.	TRBD2	TRBJ2-1	CASSIVTSGYNEQFF	TGTGCCAGTAGTATAGTAACTAGCGGTTACAATGAGCAGTTCTTC
13	TRBV19	.	.	TRBJ1-2	CASTTSGGYGYTF	TGTGCCAGTACCACGTCGGGCGGCTATGGCTACACCTTC
14	TRBV5-1	.	.	TRBJ2-3	CASSVNGGLDTQYF	TGCGCCAGCAGCGTCAACGGGGGCCTCGATACGCAGTATTTT
10	TRBV28	.	.	TRBJ1-1	CASRNTEAFF	TGTGCCAGCAGGAACACTGAAGCTTTCTTT
14	TRBV7-9	.	.	TRBJ2-5	CASSLRELKETQYF	TGTGCCAGCAGCTTGAGGGAGCTAAAAGAGACCCAGTACTTC
17	TRBV29-1	.	TRBD1	TRBJ1-1	CSVEGMGQGRMNTEAFF	TGCAGCGTTGAGGGGATGGGACAGGGGAGGATGAACACTGAAGCTTTCTTT
11	TRBV11-1	.	.	TRBJ2-7	CASRGAYEQYF	TGTGCCAGCAGAGGGGCCTACGAGCAGTACTTC
16	TRBV9	.	.	TRBJ2-2	CASSVGISYDTGELFF	TGTGCCAGCAGCGTCGGGATCTCCTACGACACCGGGGAGCTGTTTTTT
14	TRBV4-3	.	.	TRBJ1-4	CASSQVRDSEKLFF	TGCGCCAGCAGCCAAGTGCGGGATTCCGAAAAACTGTTTTTT
15	TRBV5-4	.	.	TRBJ2-7	CASSLDPQKSYEQYF	TGTGCCAGCAGCTTGGATCCGCAGAAGAGCTACGAGCAGTACTTC
16	TRBV5-8	.	TRBD2	TRBJ2-1	CASGLRGLAGFNEQFF	TGTGCCAGCGGACTGAGGGGACTAGCGGGATTCAATGAGCAGTTCTTC
16	TRBV5-1	.	.	TRBJ2-1	CASSFEGLRSYNEQFF	TGCGCCAGCAGCTTCGAGGGCTTGAGGTCCTACAATGAGCAGTTCTTC
16	TRBV29-1	.	TRBD2	TRBJ2-7	CSFSLWTSGSTYEQYF	TGCAGCTTCTCTCTCTGGACTAGCGGGAGTACCTACGAGCAGTACTTC
14	TRBV5-4	.	TRBD2	TRBJ2-7	CASSSPSGSYEQYF	TGTGCCAGCAGCTCTCCTAGCGGGAGCTACGAGCAGTACTTC
15	TRBV5-1	few	.	TRBJ2-2	CASSSDGAFTGELFF	TGCGCCAGCAGCAGCGACGGAGCGTTCACCGGGGAGCTGTTTTTT
14	TRBV23-1	.	.	TRBJ1-2	CASSRPSPGQGYTF	TGCGCCAGCAGTCGCCCCTCCCCAGGCCAGGGCTACACCTTC
14	TRBV14	.	.	TRBJ2-2	CASSHLGNTGELFF	TGTGCCAGCAGCCATCTCGGGAACACCGGGGAGCTGTTTTTT
19	TRBV12-5	.	TRBD2	TRBJ2-1	CASGLVGRGLAGGYNEQFF	TGTGCTAGTGGTTTGGTAGGTCGGGGACTAGCGGGAGGGTACAATGAGCAGTTCTTC
15	TRBV11-3	.	TRBD2	TRBJ2-1	CASSLGGRASNEQFF	TGTGCCAGCAGCTTAGGCGGGAGGGCCTCAAATGAGCAGTTCTTC
14	TRBV6-1	.	.	TRBJ1-3	CASSDRISGNTIYF	TGTGCCAGCAGTGACAGGATCTCTGGAAACACCATATATTTT
12	TRBV7-9	.	.	TRBJ2-5	CASSLWAETQYF	TGTGCCAGCAGCTTATGGGCCGAAACCCAGTACTTC
16	TRBV9	once	TRBD2	TRBJ2-1	CASSFSGSVPYNEQFF	TGTGCCAGCAGCTTTAGCGGGAGTGTGCCCTACAATGAGCAGTTCTTC
18	TRBV9	.	.	TRBJ2-1	CASSVATSGQASNNEQFF	TGTGCCAGCAGCGTAGCTACTTCGGGACAAGCCTCTAACAATGAGCAGTTCTTC
12	TRBV30	.	TRBD2	TRBJ2-1	CAWGGLAGALFF	TGTGCCTGGGGCGGACTAGCGGGAGCTCTGTTCTTC
16	TRBV28	.	.	TRBJ2-3	CASSSTHKTIKDTQYF	TGTGCCAGCAGCTCAACTCACAAAACGATTAAAGATACGCAGTATTTT
14	TRBV19	.	TRBD1	TRBJ2-7	CASSPGTGFYEQYF	TGTGCCAGTAGCCCTGGGACAGGCTTCTACGAGCAGTACTTC
15	TRBV28	.	.	TRBJ1-1	CASGDPLRRNTEAFF	TGTGCCAGCGGGGACCCACTTCGGAGGAACACTGAAGCTTTCTTT
11	TRBV28	.	.	TRBJ1-2	CASSLWGGYTF	TGTGCCAGCAGTTTATGGGGAGGCTACACCTTC
16	TRBV7-9	.	TRBD1	TRBJ2-7	CAILEGRGQDKYEQYF	TGTGCCATCCTCGAGGGTAGGGGACAGGATAAATACGAGCAGTACTTC
16	TRBV4-3	.	.	TRBJ2-7	CASSQGWGDSDYEQYF	TGCGCCAGCAGCCAAGGCTGGGGGGACAGCGACTACGAGCAGTACTTC
16	TRBV28	.	.	TRBJ1-1	CASSLSSGLANTEAFF	TGTGCCAGCAGTTTATCCTCGGGACTTGCGAACACTGAAGCTTTCTTT
14	TRBV2	few	.	TRBJ1-2	CASSAGASNYGYTF	TGTGCCAGCAGTGCAGGGGCGTCTAACTATGGCTACACCTTC
15	TRBV18	.	.	TRBJ2-5	CASSPAGAKGETQYF	TGTGCCAGCTCACCTGCGGGGGCGAAGGGGGAGACCCAGTACTTC
13	TRBV11-2	.	.	TRBJ2-1	CASSRLGAVEQFF	TGTGCCAGCAGCCGGTTGGGAGCGGTTGAGCAGTTCTTC
12	TRBV29-1	.	.	TRBJ2-3	CSIRPGGDTQYF	TGCAGCATAAGACCCGGGGGAGATACGCAGTATTTT
14	TRBV7-6	.	.	TRBJ1-1	CASSLGPVNTEAFF	TGTGCCAGCAGCTTAGGGCCGGTGAACACTGAAGCTTTCTTT
16	TRBV5-4	.	.	TRBJ2-7	CASSLEGGRGVYEQYF	TGTGCCAGCAGCTTGGAGGGCGGCAGGGGAGTTTACGAGCAGTACTTC
13	TRBV5-3	.	.	TRBJ2-7	CARTRQVGREQYF	TGTGCCAGAACAAGACAGGTTGGGCGCGAGCAGTACTTC
15	TRBV28	once	TRBD1	TRBJ1-2	CASSFGDRGLGGYTF	TGTGCCAGCAGTTTCGGAGACAGGGGGCTCGGAGGCTACACCTTC
16	TRBV2	.	.	TRBJ2-1	CASSLRVGSHFHEQFF	TGTGCCAGCAGCCTTCGAGTTGGGTCTCATTTCCATGAGCAGTTCTTC
16	TRBV9	.	TRBD2	TRBJ2-1	CASSVTSGTSYNEQFF	TGTGCCAGCAGCGTGACTAGCGGCACATCGTACAATGAGCAGTTCTTC
13	TRBV11-2	.	TRBD2	TRBJ2-1	CASSLAGGNEQFF	TGTGCCAGCAGCTTAGCGGGGGGTAATGAGCAGTTCTTC
17	TRBV2	.	.	TRBJ1-2	CASSEPRGRPGNYGYTF	TGTGCCAGCAGTGAGCCCCGGGGTCGTCCGGGGAACTATGGCTACACCTTC
17	TRBV29-1	.	.	TRBJ1-3	CSVTSGPGRSSGNTIYF	TGCAGCGTGACCTCTGGCCCAGGCCGTAGCTCTGGAAACACCATATATTTT
16	TRBV18	.	.	TRBJ2-1	CASSSPLASSYNEQFF	TGTGCCAGCTCATCCCCTCTAGCGAGCTCCTACAATGAGCAGTTCTTC
14	TRBV4-1	once	.	TRBJ2-3	CASSLREYFGTQYF	TGCGCCAGCAGCCTTCGGGAGTACTTCGGGACGCAGTATTTT